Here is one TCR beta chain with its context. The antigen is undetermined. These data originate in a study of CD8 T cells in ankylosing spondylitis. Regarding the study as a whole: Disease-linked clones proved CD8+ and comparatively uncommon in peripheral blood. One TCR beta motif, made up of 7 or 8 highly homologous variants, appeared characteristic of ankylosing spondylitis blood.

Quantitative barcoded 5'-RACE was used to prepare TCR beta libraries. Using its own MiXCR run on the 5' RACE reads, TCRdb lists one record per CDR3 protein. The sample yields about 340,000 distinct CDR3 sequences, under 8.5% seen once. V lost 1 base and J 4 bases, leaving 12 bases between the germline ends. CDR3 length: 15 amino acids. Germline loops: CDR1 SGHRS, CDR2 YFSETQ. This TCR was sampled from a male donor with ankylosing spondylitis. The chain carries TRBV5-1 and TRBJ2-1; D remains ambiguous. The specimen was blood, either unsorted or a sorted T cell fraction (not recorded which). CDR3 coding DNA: TGCGCCAGCAGCTTGCGTAGGGATGCGTACAATGAGCAGTTCTTC. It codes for CASSLRRDAYNEQFF.